Sequencing of this T cell receptor beta chain was carried out in a study of OX40 agonist ivuxolimab in advanced cancers. Background on the whole study: The costimulatory receptor OX40 (CD134) was targeted by ivuxolimab, a fully human IgG2 agonistic monoclonal antibody. In the dose-escalation cohort, roughly 82% of patients were male, and the mean age was roughly 60 years with a range of about 20 to 80. The paper reports the monotherapy dose-escalation portion (N = 52 patients) of the phase I ivuxolimab trial. Patients were allowed to have had prior anti-PD-1, anti-PD-L1 or anti-CTLA-4 therapy, and around 41% of the dose-escalation patients had previously received checkpoint inhibitors. Three dose-escalation patients achieved partial responses, one with hepatocellular carcinoma and two with cutaneous melanoma. Intravenous ivuxolimab was administered to patients every 2 weeks at six dose levels: 0.01, 0.1, 0.3, 1.5, 3 and 10 mg/kg. Of the roughly 54 patients in dose escalation, some 19 had hepatocellular carcinoma, around 15 had melanoma, 9 had renal cell carcinoma and 9 had head and neck cancer. The purpose of peripheral TCRbeta sequencing was to test whether ivuxolimab changed TCR sequence diversity and led to clonal T-cell expansion.

For this clone: Its antigen specificity is not known. The input lacks base qualities; no much larger clone sits a single base away.

The trial excluded patients who had a history of autoimmune disease or were on systemic immunosuppression. Peripheral blood for TCR sequencing was collected from all dose cohorts at baseline, on cycle 4 day 1, and on cycle 7 day 1. The samples were taken from a phase I, first-in-human, multicenter, open-label dose-escalation trial of ivuxolimab. The trial enrolled adults with locally advanced or metastatic head and neck squamous cell, hepatocellular, melanoma or renal cell carcinoma. Before TCR sequencing, CD4+ T cells and CD8+ T cells from peripheral blood were sorted into separate populations. Genomic DNA was extracted from sorted cells for sequencing of the TCRbeta CDR3 region. The immunoSEQ Assay was used for sequencing of TCRbeta CDR3 regions. Imported from immuneACCESS, the table was reduced by TCRdb to in-frame sequences with V and J called. These copies leave out some clones; in studies compared against another copy, an unresolved V gene accounts for under half, and the cause of the remainder is not known. This sample holds about 77,000 clones; more than 80% were observed only once. The ten most abundant clones make up 4.8% of the sample.

Study-wide conclusions, independent of this receptor: In the 0.1-3.0 mg/kg groups, partial responders were among the patients with the lowest normalized peripheral clonal expansion, particularly in CD8+ T cells. At doses of 0.1 to 3.0 mg/kg, clonal expansion of both CD4+ and CD8+ blood T cells was observed from baseline to week 6. Low levels of normalized T-cell clonal expansion were also shown by some nonresponding patients. On average, CD8+ T cells showed more expanded clones than CD4+ T cells after ivuxolimab. The antigen specificity of the peripheral T cells that underwent clonal expansion was not determined.

The germline V gene provides CDR1 MGHDK and CDR2 SYGVNS. V is pared back by 1 base and J by 4 bases, with 14 bases lying between the germline termini. From cysteine to phenylalanine, the CDR3 is 16 amino acids long. The kept DNA is CDR3 alone, 48 bases in frame from the first base. The sample in question was CD4+ or CD8+ T cells sorted from blood, obtained in a trial of the OX40 agonist ivuxolimab. This sequence uses TRBV25-1 and TRBJ2-1, with TRBD2 tentatively as D gene (6 bases match). The origin of this receptor is an adult with an advanced solid tumor such as melanoma, head and neck, liver or kidney cancer. The CDR3 protein: CASSEFRASAYNEQFF. The sequenced DNA: TGTGCCAGCAGTGAATTTCGGGCTAGCGCGTACAATGAGCAGTTCTTC.